This T cell receptor beta chain was found in a study of beta chain features in type 1 diabetes. General study findings and limits: Naive, central memory and regulatory TCRB repertoires appeared more similar among patients than healthy donors. Cells with high TCR expression could be over-represented when cDNA is sequenced. Unsettled here was the matter of whether HLA type influences TCRB rearrangement.

This clone was seen only a few times. Its antigen is currently unknown. With 4 bases removed from V and 4 bases from J, the gap between germline ends came to 5 bases. The CDR3 has 13 amino acids. Germline-derived CDR1 and CDR2 are MGHDK and SYGVNS. The investigators reverse transcribed all of the isolated RNA, so they sequenced expressed TCRB transcripts. TCRdb's copy holds only in-frame clones and misses some; the assay was immunoSEQ multiplex PCR. The table has around 500,000 clones, 9.5% to 12% seen once; the top ten hold about 0.045%. Sequences were obtained from naive CD4+ T cells from blood. The TCR comes from a woman in her late teens or twenties in good health. The gene calls are TRBV25-1 and TRBJ1-6, with D unclear. The CDR3 coding sequence is TGTGCCAGCAGTGGTACTTATAATTCACCCCTCCACTTT. It yields the protein CASSGTYNSPLHF.